Given below is one T cell receptor beta chain in context. In the study's own analysis: Researchers report that nucleated cell counts were estimated from reference gene primer amplification. Assay used: immunoSEQ multiplex PCR; TCRdb lists only in-frame clones, some missing. The V and J calls and clone size are taken from that table; D and trimming were inferred from the DNA. The table has around 260,000 clones, 84% seen once. The entry originates in a study of blood T cell repertoires in COVID-19. Overall study: There were acute and convalescent COVID-19 samples, and they came from the United States, Italy and Spain. PBMCs, B-cell-depleted T cells, or T cells were the source of the cDNA or gDNA that made up the material.

Germline V gives CDR1 LGHDT, CDR2 YNNKEL (reference sequence). The CDR3 is made up of 14 amino acids. V lost 3 bases and J lost 3, with 11 bases in between. Specimen: peripheral blood. The sequence was obtained from a man in his sixties with acute or convalescent COVID-19. This chain connects TRBV3-1 (or the pseudogene TRBV3-2) to TRBJ1-2; D is perhaps TRBD1 (6 bases). This chain's CDR3 is CASSQGYRDYGYTF. The CDR3 bases are TGTGCCAGCAGCCAGGGTTACAGGGACTATGGCTACACCTTC.